These 12 T cell receptor beta chains were sequenced from one sample in a study of cytomegalovirus exposure and HLA in healthy donors. PCR amplification relied on 60 Vbeta primers (plus 13 Jbeta primers). The data were produced by immunoSEQ multiplex PCR, yet TCRdb's version contains in-frame clones alone and is incomplete. This table has around 220,000 clones, less than 85% appearing once. The sequencing input was PBMCs. All receptors derive from a girl aged 2 to 9 in good health and CMV-seronegative.

This clone has only one observation. V gene TRBV4-1 combines with J gene TRBJ2-1; D is possibly TRBD1 (6 bases). The V and J ends lost 0 bases and 10 bases respectively, with 10 bases between them. CDR3 length equals 13 residues. Germline CDR1 is MGHRA and CDR2 is YSYEKL. Here the CDR3 reads CASSQDPGVEQFF. In DNA form, the CDR3 reads TGCGCCAGCAGCCAAGACCCAGGGGTGGAGCAGTTCTTC.

The rearrangement links TRBV13 to TRBJ2-2; 7 nucleotides agree with TRBD2. V gave up 5 bases and J gave up 1 base; unmatched junction bases: 7. The germline V gene has CDR1 PRHDT and CDR2 FYEKMQ (reference sequence). The CDR3 runs 16 residues. This CDR3 is CASSILTSLNTGELFF. In DNA form, the CDR3 reads TGTGCCAGCAGCATCCTGACTAGCTTGAACACCGGGGAGCTGTTTTTT.

This clone was counted only a few times. The gene calls are TRBV27 and TRBJ2-3, with TRBD1 matching over 8 bases. The CDR3 sequence is 17 residues long. Looked up from germline, CDR1 is MNHEY and CDR2 is SMNVEV (reference sequence). The trim removed 7 bases at V and 2 bases at J, leaving 14 bases unmatched. CDR3 nucleotides: TGTGCCAGCACCCTGACGGCGGCAGGGGGCTTCACAGATACGCAGTATTTT. Its translation: CASTLTAAGGFTDTQYF.

The chain is built from TRBV7-9 and TRBJ2-1; 11 bases line up with TRBD2. From germline, CDR1 is SEHNR and CDR2 FQNEAQ (reference sequence). The ends lost 5 bases at V and 8 bases at J; junction bases unmatched: 11. This CDR3 region has 16 residues. CDR3 sequence reads: CASSPLAGGRYDEQFF. The CDR3 nucleotides read TGTGCCAGCAGCCCATTAGCGGGAGGGAGGTACGATGAGCAGTTCTTC.

For this clone: This CDR3 is also generated by other DNA sequences in the sample. The chain is built from TRBV5-4 and TRBJ1-2; D not resolved. The CDR3 has 14 amino acids. V shed 0 bases and J shed 0 bases, with 6 bases lying between them. Looked up from germline, CDR1 is SGHNT and CDR2 is YYREEE (reference sequence). In nucleotides, the CDR3 is TGTGCCAGCAGCTTGGGCGGAGCTAACTATGGCTACACCTTC. It specifies CASSLGGANYGYTF. The complete variable domain, with remaining parts taken from reference TRBV5-4 and TRBJ1-2, reads ETGVTQSPTHLIKTRGQQVTLRCSSQSGHNTVSWYQQALGQGPQFIFQYYREEENGRGNFPPRFSGLQFPNYSSELNVNALELDDSALYLCASSLGGANYGYTFGSGTRLTVV.

This sequence joins TRBV6-5 and TRBJ1-3; D unclear. The germline V gene has CDR1 MNHEY and CDR2 SVGAGI. CDR3 length: 15 residues. The V and J ends lost 5 bases and 0 bases respectively, with 11 bases between them. The CDR3 loop reads CASSPGLLSGNTIYF. CDR3 in DNA: TGTGCCAGCAGTCCCGGACTCCTCTCTGGAAACACCATATATTTT.

This clone was recorded a few times. This rearrangement joins TRBV7-9 to TRBJ2-7; possibly TRBD1 for D (6 bases). Germline CDR1 and CDR2: SEHNR and FQNEAQ (reference sequence). V dropped 6 bases and J dropped 5 bases, with 17 bases sitting between them. This CDR3 comprises 14 residues. The CDR3 protein is CASRLGGSSHEQYF. CDR3 sequence (DNA): TGTGCCAGCAGGCTAGGGGGTTCCTCTCACGAGCAGTACTTC.

The chain uses TRBV5-4 and TRBJ1-2; TRBD1 aligns across 8 bases. There are 15 residues in the CDR3. Trimming at V came to 4 bases and at J to 2 bases, leaving 7 bases not matched to a gene. Germline CDR1 and CDR2: SGHNT and YYREEE (reference sequence). CDR3 sequence: CASSPGQGLNYGYTF. The CDR3 DNA sequence: TGTGCCAGCAGCCCCGGACAGGGCTTAAACTATGGCTACACCTTC. The whole variable domain, filled in from reference TRBV5-4 and TRBJ1-2, reads ETGVTQSPTHLIKTRGQQVTLRCSSQSGHNTVSWYQQALGQGPQFIFQYYREEENGRGNFPPRFSGLQFPNYSSELNVNALELDDSALYLCASSPGQGLNYGYTFGSGTRLTVV.

V and J are TRBV2 and TRBJ2-1; no firm D call. Per the germline V gene, CDR1 is SNHLY and CDR2 is FYNNEI. The CDR3 totals 12 residues. Trimming left V 6 bases short and J 5 bases short, with 8 bases between. For the CDR3, the DNA is TGTGCCAGCAGCGCACTTAACAATGAGCAGTTCTTC. It yields the protein CASSALNNEQFF.

J is TRBJ1-1 and V is TRBV10-3, with 10 bases that match TRBD1. Germline CDR1 reads ENHRY; CDR2 reads SYGVKD. Trimming took 0 bases from V and 10 from J; bases not matched to a gene: 8. This CDR3 region has 15 residues. CDR3 in amino acids: CAISESTGGPLGAFF. DNA of the CDR3: TGTGCCATCAGTGAGTCGACAGGGGGCCCCCTCGGAGCTTTCTTT.

V usage is TRBV2 and J usage is TRBJ2-5; 10 positions agree with TRBD2. The junction had 4 bases not matched to a gene; V was cut back by 2 bases and J by 4 bases. CDR1 is SNHLY and CDR2 is FYNNEI in the germline V gene. The CDR3 is 15 residues long. The CDR3 here is CASSEPSGRGETQYF. The CDR3 DNA reads as TGTGCCAGCAGTGAACCTAGCGGGAGAGGAGAGACCCAGTACTTC.

The rearrangement joins TRBV7-2 to TRBJ1-5; D is unclear. V lost 5 bases to trimming and J lost 11 bases, with 13 bases between them. CDR1 and CDR2 from the germline V gene are SGHTA and FQGNSA. The CDR3 runs 12 residues. CDR3 region: CASSPSFGAQHF. CDR3 DNA sequence: TGTGCCAGCAGCCCCTCCTTTGGAGCCCAGCATTTT.